This T cell receptor beta chain was sequenced during a study of T cells after yellow fever vaccination. Study observations and caveats: After the booster, around 95% of CD4 and approximately 90% of CD8 primary-response clones were re-detected.

This clonotype showed up just a few times. Its antigen is currently unknown. TCRdb redid the calling of the 5' RACE reads with MiXCR, one entry per CDR3 protein. The data show roughly 160,000 distinct CDR3 sequences, with approximately 10% seen just once and 35% to 40% held by the top ten. J gave up 0 bases and V 2 bases, and 4 bases lay outside the gene matches. There are 15 residues in the CDR3. In germline, CDR1 is MNHEY, CDR2 SVGEGT. The origin of this receptor is a man aged 18-30 years who received the YFV17D yellow fever vaccine. The chain combines TRBV6-2 or TRBV6-3 with TRBJ2-7; 7 nucleotides align to TRBD2. This material consisted of CD8+ T cells sorted from PBMCs, taken 45 days after the yellow fever booster vaccination. The CDR3 is CASSYVGGSSYEQYF. The CDR3 DNA follows: TGTGCCAGCAGTTACGTCGGCGGGAGCTCCTACGAGCAGTACTTC.